The 15 T cell receptor beta chains reported below all come from one sample, sequenced in a study of CD8 T cells in Susac syndrome. Random hexamers were used to reverse transcribe the RNA input (about 0.45 to 1 ug). MiXCR was run by TCRdb on the immunoSEQ multiplex PCR reads, yielding one entry per CDR3 protein. The table lists 110,000 to 150,000 distinct CDR3 sequences, roughly 95% of them singletons. Sequenced material: CD4+ T cells from PBMCs. The receptors originated from a human donor with Susac syndrome.

CDR3 residues: CASSPLGGGGDEQFF. CDR3 sequence (DNA): TGTGCCAGCAGCCCCCTAGGAGGGGGAGGGGATGAGCAGTTCTTC. This rearrangement joins TRBV3-1 to TRBJ2-1, with D possibly being TRBD2 (7 bases). V lost 4 bases to trimming and J lost 8 bases, with 18 bases between them. CDR3 length equals 15 residues. Germline V lookup: CDR1 LGHDT, CDR2 YNNKEL (reference sequence).

The V and J genes are TRBV20-1 and TRBJ1-5; TRBD1 matches 9 bases. CDR1 is DFQATT, CDR2 SNEGSKA, per germline (reference sequence). The CDR3 has 15 residues. V shed 5 bases, J shed 2 bases, and the junction held 7 bases outside the gene matches. CDR3 DNA sequence: TGCAGTGCTCCTGACAGGGGGTCGGGCAATCAGCCCCAGCATTTT. Translation gives CSAPDRGSGNQPQHF.

This chain uses TRBV18 with TRBJ2-2; perhaps TRBD1 as D (5 bases). The ends were cut back, 5 bases at V and 7 bases at J, with 17 bases in the middle. CDR3 size: 15 residues. Germline values: CDR1 KGHSH, CDR2 LQKENI. The CDR3 loop reads CASSSHWGVSGELFF. The CDR3 DNA sequence: TGTGCCAGCTCATCTCACTGGGGCGTCAGCGGGGAGCTGTTTTTT.

V gene TRBV2 combines with J gene TRBJ2-6; possible D gene TRBD1, 6 bases. Germline V gene lookup returns CDR1 SNHLY and CDR2 FYNNEI. The CDR3 sequence is 14 residues long. V lost 8 bases, J lost 4 bases, and 12 bases lay in between. The CDR3 reads CASGTGTGANVLTF. The CDR3 DNA reads as TGTGCCAGCGGTACAGGGACCGGGGCCAACGTCCTGACTTTC.

The chain recombines TRBV5-4 with TRBJ2-7, with 9 nucleotides matching TRBD2. Trimming took 0 bases from V and 4 from J; bases not matched to a gene: 8. This CDR3 spans 16 amino acids. CDR1 and CDR2 (germline): SGHNT, YYREEE (reference sequence). The CDR3 reads CASSLVLAGGGYEQYF. The CDR3 DNA reads TGTGCCAGCAGCTTGGTTCTCGCGGGAGGGGGGTACGAGCAGTACTTC.

The chain carries TRBV18 and TRBJ1-1; D uncertain. The germline V and J ends were trimmed by 6 bases and 1 base, with 12 bases remaining between them. CDR3 length equals 14 residues. Per the germline V gene, CDR1 is KGHSH and CDR2 is LQKENI. The CDR3 sequence: CASSRTVSNTEAFF. The CDR3 DNA follows: TGTGCCAGCTCCCGGACGGTTTCGAACACTGAAGCTTTCTTT.

This clonotype was observed once. This rearrangement joins TRBV15 to TRBJ2-1, with 11 bases aligning to TRBD2. V shed 6 bases, J shed 6 bases, and the junction held 10 bases outside the gene matches. The CDR3 spans 16 residues. Germline CDR1 and CDR2: LNHNV and YYDKDF (reference sequence). The DNA of the CDR3 is TGTGCCACCAGTACACAGCTAGCGGGGGGCCTCAATGAGCAGTTCTTC. Translating gives CATSTQLAGGLNEQFF. Full variable domain (remainder filled in from reference TRBV15 and TRBJ2-1): DAMVIQNPRYQVTQFGKPVTLSCSQTLNHNVMYWYQQKSSQAPKLLFHYYDKDFNNEADTPDNFQSRRPNTSFCFLDIRSPGLGDTAMYLCATSTQLAGGLNEQFFGPGTRLTVL.

The genes are TRBV20-1 and TRBJ1-4, with D tentatively TRBD1 (5 bases). CDR1 and CDR2 (germline): DFQATT, SNEGSKA (reference sequence). This CDR3 has 11 residues. Between the trimmed V and J ends, which lost 6 bases and 12 bases, there was a span of 14 bases. The chain's CDR3 is CSARDRQQLFF. CDR3 DNA: TGCAGTGCCCGGGACCGTCAGCAACTGTTTTTT.

The genes are TRBV19 and TRBJ2-2; 7 bases are a match to TRBD1. The germline V gene has CDR1 LNHDA and CDR2 SQIVND (reference sequence). CDR3 length equals 15 residues. J lost 7 bases, V lost 5 bases, and 10 bases had no gene match. This CDR3 is CASSPDRVGFGELFF. CDR3 nucleotides: TGTGCCAGTAGTCCCGACAGGGTTGGATTCGGGGAGCTGTTTTTT.

J is TRBJ1-5 and V is TRBV20-1; no clear D gene. CDR1 and CDR2 (germline): DFQATT, SNEGSKA (reference sequence). This CDR3 has 15 residues. Trimming took off 0 bases at V and 1 base at J, with 10 bases between the two ends. In DNA form, the CDR3 reads TGCAGTGCTAGAGATCGGGTGGAGAGCAATCAGCCCCAGCATTTT. As protein: CSARDRVESNQPQHF.

The chain uses TRBV11-2 and TRBJ2-2; TRBD1 agrees at 7 bases. The germline CDR1 and CDR2 sequences are SGHAT and FQNNGV. V was pared by 5 bases and J by 6 bases, with 9 bases of the junction left unmatched. The CDR3 has 15 amino acids. The CDR3 loop is CASSHDRVSAGELFF. In nucleotides, the CDR3 is TGTGCCAGCAGCCACGACAGGGTGTCGGCCGGGGAGCTGTTTTTT.

The chain is built from TRBV29-1 and TRBJ2-3; D tentatively fits TRBD1 or TRBD2 (6 bases each). The CDR3 runs 13 residues. CDR1 is SQVTM and CDR2 is ANQGSEA in the germline V gene. The ends were cut back, 5 bases at V and 5 bases at J, with 14 bases in the middle. The CDR3 bases are TGCAGCGTTATACGGGGGCGTGGAGATACGCAGTATTTT. Translated: CSVIRGRGDTQYF.

The chain combines TRBV11-2 with TRBJ2-5, with 7 positions matching TRBD2. V shed 5 bases, J shed 4 bases, and the junction held 4 bases outside the gene matches. The V gene's germline CDR1 is SGHAT and CDR2 FQNNGV. The CDR3 is 13 residues long. CDR3 DNA: TGTGCCAGCAGCCAGACTAGCAGAGAGACCCAGTACTTC. This codes for CASSQTSRETQYF.

The V and J genes are TRBV12-3 or TRBV12-4 and TRBJ2-1, with 7 bases identical to TRBD2. The CDR3 loop spans 13 amino acids. V trimming: 6 bases; J trimming: 7 bases; junction bases outside the gene matches: 6. The chain's CDR3 is CASSPPGGNEQFF. CDR3 bases: TGTGCCAGCAGCCCCCCGGGGGGAAATGAGCAGTTCTTC.

This chain uses TRBV7-2 with TRBJ2-2; D could derive from TRBD1 or TRBD2 (5 bases each). The V gene's germline CDR1 is SGHTA and CDR2 FQGNSA. The CDR3 extends over 15 amino acids. V dropped 4 bases and J dropped 5 bases, with 14 bases sitting between them. The CDR3 bases are TGTGCCAGCAGCTCTACCGGGACCCGGACCGGGGAGCTGTTTTTT. Amino acids: CASSSTGTRTGELFF.